The following is a T cell receptor beta chain sequence with its context. The data belong to a study of patients and donors after allogeneic stem cell transplantation. TCRdb redid the calling of the RT-PCR reads with MiXCR, one entry per CDR3 protein. The sample has 70,000 or so distinct CDR3 sequences; about 25% are singletons. The CDR3 covers 16 residues. Germline V gene sequence: CDR1 SGHRS, CDR2 YFSETQ. The V and J ends lost 4 bases and 5 bases respectively, with 22 bases between them. The source material was blood, either unsorted or a sorted T cell fraction (not recorded which). The chain has TRBV5-1 and TRBJ2-7, with D tentatively TRBD1 (7 bases). This clonotype originated in a human donor who was either an allogeneic HSCT recipient or a stem cell or donor lymphocyte infusion donor (not recorded which). It is not recorded whose cells these are; they may come from a transplant donor. The CDR3 sequence is CASSRTISSRGDEQYF. In nucleotides, the CDR3 is TGCGCCAGCAGCAGAACTATTTCATCCAGGGGGGACGAGCAGTACTTC. The variable domain in full, completed from reference TRBV5-1 and TRBJ2-7, reads KAGVTQTPRYLIKTRGQQVTLSCSPISGHRSVSWYQQTPGQGLQFLFEYFSETQRNKGNFPGRFSGRQFSNSRSEMNVSTLELGDSALYLCASSRTISSRGDEQYFGPGTRLTVT.